This T cell receptor beta chain was profiled in a study of blood T cell repertoires in COVID-19. On the study more broadly: PBMCs, B-cell-depleted T cells, or T cells provided the cDNA or gDNA that made up the material.

With 1 base removed from V and 3 bases from J, the gap between germline ends came to 7 bases. Germline loops: CDR1 SGHNT, CDR2 YYREEE (reference sequence). This CDR3 has 13 amino acids. Methods used by the authors: How many nucleated cells were present was estimated from reference gene primer amplification. Produced via immunoSEQ multiplex PCR; TCRdb's table is partial and in-frame only. D and trimming come from the DNA, and the V and J calls and clone size come from that table. In the table there are fewer than 250,000 clones, 70% to 90% of which are singletons. Sequenced sample: peripheral blood. The sequence came from a man aged 40-50 years with acute or convalescent COVID-19. V and J are TRBV5-4 and TRBJ1-1, with D hard to call. CDR3 in DNA: TGTGCCAGCAGCTTGCTTACGGACACTGAAGCTTTCTTT. Amino acids: CASSLLTDTEAFF.